Listed here are 32 T cell receptor beta chains from one sample, sequenced in a study of blood T cell repertoires in COVID-19 (dated by TCRdb to the early 2020s). Library preparation was by the immunoSEQ multiplex PCR assay. TCRdb's version of the immuneACCESS table is confined to in-frame rearrangements and falls short of the full clone set. An unresolved V gene accounts for under half of the shortfall where checked; the remainder is of unknown origin. The sample table shows about 160,000 clones, and less than 85% are seen once. Of the sample, over 3% is held by the ten largest clones. Sequenced: peripheral blood. The source is a human donor with acute or convalescent COVID-19. The donor label of this sample is uncertain.

The rearrangement joins TRBV28 to TRBJ1-5; 8 nucleotides align to TRBD1. With 6 bases clipped from V and 11 bases from J, the junction kept 12 bases outside the gene matches. CDR1 and CDR2 (germline): MDHEN, SYDVKM. This CDR3 has 14 residues. The CDR3 loop reads CASRSTGAGPAQHF. As DNA, the CDR3 is TGTGCCAGCAGGTCGACAGGGGCGGGACCCGCCCAGCATTTT. The full variable domain, its missing parts supplied by reference TRBV28 and TRBJ1-5, is DVKVTQSSRYLVKRTGEKVFLECVQDMDHENMFWYRQDPGLGLRLIYFSYDVKMKEKGDIPEGYSVSREKKERFSLILESASTNQTSMYLCASRSTGAGPAQHFGDGTRLSIL.

CDR3 nucleotide sequence: TGTGCCAGCAGGGCCTCGGGAGGGGGTAAGAATGGCTACACCTTC. Its translation is CASRASGGGKNGYTF. The rearrangement uses TRBV6-5 and TRBJ1-2, with a weak D call TRBD1 (6 bases). Germline-derived CDR1 and CDR2 are MNHEY and SVGAGI. V shed 6 bases and J shed 6 bases, with 20 bases lying between them. This CDR3 contains 15 residues.

V and J are TRBV5-1 and TRBJ1-1, with D possibly TRBD1 on 6 matching bases. Germline V lookup: CDR1 SGHRS, CDR2 YFSETQ. Trimming shortened V by 0 bases and J by 1 base, and 13 bases separated the two germline ends. The CDR3 loop spans 16 amino acids. CDR3 bases: TGCGCCAGCAGCTTGGCTGCCAGGGGCGCGAACACTGAAGCTTTCTTT. Protein sequence: CASSLAARGANTEAFF.

This chain links TRBV25-1 with TRBJ1-6; D not certain. Germline CDR1 MGHDK, CDR2 SYGVNS. The CDR3 runs 15 residues. Between the trimmed V and J ends, which lost 4 bases and 0 bases, there was a span of 7 bases. The CDR3 DNA reads as TGTGCCAGCAGTGGAGGGAGCTCCTATAATTCACCCCTCCACTTT. As protein: CASSGGSSYNSPLHF.

J is TRBJ1-6 and V is TRBV5-4; unclear D gene. Per germline, CDR1 SGHNT and CDR2 YYREEE (reference sequence). There are 15 residues in the CDR3. Trimming removed 0 bases at V and 12 bases at J, with 16 bases between. CDR3 loop: CASSLAPEGVLPLHF. DNA for the CDR3: TGTGCCAGCAGCTTGGCCCCCGAGGGCGTGTTACCCCTCCACTTT.

This rearrangement joins TRBV5-1 to TRBJ1-1; D is unresolved. Per germline, CDR1 SGHRS and CDR2 YFSETQ. The CDR3 is made up of 11 amino acids. Trimming pared 6 bases from V and 3 bases from J, leaving 6 bases between. The CDR3 sequence: CASTSDTEAFF. The CDR3 bases are TGCGCCAGCACCAGTGACACTGAAGCTTTCTTT.

The chain has TRBV7-2 and TRBJ2-1, with 9 bases lining up with TRBD1. V was clipped by 6 bases and J by 4 bases; unmatched bases: 7. The CDR3 runs to 15 residues. The germline V gene has CDR1 SGHTA and CDR2 FQGNSA. CDR3 sequence: CASSTGQGLYNEQFF. The CDR3 region has the DNA TGTGCCAGCAGTACAGGACAGGGGTTATACAATGAGCAGTTCTTC.

This clone has just a few counts. The chain recombines TRBV4-1 with TRBJ2-5, with 8 bases that match TRBD2. The trim removed 0 bases at V and 4 bases at J, leaving 7 bases unmatched. CDR3 size: 16 residues. Germline assignment: CDR1 MGHRA and CDR2 YSYEKL. The CDR3 DNA sequence: TGCGCCAGCAGCCAAGATACGGGACTAGGAGGAGAGACCCAGTACTTC. Residues: CASSQDTGLGGETQYF.

The CDR3 bases are TGTGCCAGCAGCTGGGGGGTTAACACCGGGGAGCTGTTTTTT. Protein: CASSWGVNTGELFF. This chain links TRBV3-1 (or the pseudogene TRBV3-2) with TRBJ2-2; perhaps TRBD2 as D (6 bases). Trimming removed 5 bases from V and 2 bases from J, with 9 bases in between. The CDR3 spans 14 residues. The germline CDR1 and CDR2 sequences are LGHDT and YNNKEL (reference sequence).

CDR3 sequence: CATSPSGAYEQYF. CDR3 sequence (DNA): TGCGCCACCTCCCCGAGCGGAGCCTACGAGCAGTACTTC. The chain is built from TRBV10-2 and TRBJ2-7, with a possible D match to TRBD2 (5 bases). The CDR3 consists of 13 residues. Trimming pared 10 bases from V and 2 bases from J, leaving 15 bases between. Germline V gives CDR1 WSHSY, CDR2 SAAADI.

The genes are TRBV5-1 and TRBJ2-5; 7 nucleotides align to TRBD1. CDR3 length: 14 residues. J was trimmed by 5 bases and V by 4 bases; bases with no gene match: 8. CDR1 is SGHRS, CDR2 YFSETQ, per germline. The CDR3 loop reads CASSVLQGSETQYF. Here the CDR3 DNA reads TGCGCCAGCAGCGTACTACAGGGGTCGGAGACCCAGTACTTC.

This clone was seen only once. The chain uses TRBV5-6 and TRBJ1-1, with D possibly TRBD1 on 6 matching bases. V was cut by 2 bases and J by 1 base, with 12 bases left in between. Germline V CDR1 and CDR2: SGHDT, YYEEEE. The CDR3 has 15 amino acids. This CDR3 reads CASSFRGGRNTEAFF. The CDR3 region has the DNA TGTGCCAGCAGCTTTCGGGGGGGCCGGAACACTGAAGCTTTCTTT.

The rearrangement links TRBV5-1 to TRBJ1-1, with D tentatively TRBD1 (5 bases). The CDR3 consists of 16 residues. V was cut by 0 bases and J by 3 bases, with 15 bases left in between. From germline, CDR1 is SGHRS and CDR2 YFSETQ. As DNA, the CDR3 is TGCGCCAGCAGCTTGGGACTCGGGCAGGGCTACACTGAAGCTTTCTTT. The encoded protein is CASSLGLGQGYTEAFF. The full variable domain, its missing parts supplied by reference TRBV5-1 and TRBJ1-1, is KAGVTQTPRYLIKTRGQQVTLSCSPISGHRSVSWYQQTPGQGLQFLFEYFSETQRNKGNFPGRFSGRQFSNSRSEMNVSTLELGDSALYLCASSLGLGQGYTEAFFGQGTRLTVV.

This chain connects TRBV7-8 to TRBJ2-3; 10 positions match TRBD1. With 5 bases clipped from V and 5 bases from J, the junction kept 7 bases outside the gene matches. This CDR3 contains 15 residues. Germline lookup yields CDR1 SGHVS and CDR2 FQNEAQ. The CDR3 loop reads CASSVRQGAVDTQYF. The CDR3 DNA reads TGTGCCAGCAGCGTGAGACAGGGGGCGGTAGATACGCAGTATTTT.

This chain joins TRBV7-9 and TRBJ2-2; a possible D gene is TRBD1 (6 bases). Germline values: CDR1 SEHNR, CDR2 FQNEAQ (reference sequence). Between the trimmed V and J ends, which lost 0 bases and 2 bases, there was a span of 19 bases. CDR3 size: 19 residues. CDR3 region: CASSLALNWRGTNTGELFF. The DNA for the CDR3 is TGTGCCAGCAGCTTAGCGCTTAACTGGAGAGGGACAAACACCGGGGAGCTGTTTTTT.

The chain uses TRBV6-1 and TRBJ2-3, with 8 bases aligning to TRBD1. This CDR3 contains 15 residues. Germline V gene sequence: CDR1 MNHNS, CDR2 SASEGT. Losses at the gene ends were 3 bases for V and 1 base for J; bases not matched to a gene: 3. CDR3 nucleotides: TGTGCCAGCAGTGAGCCAGGGGGCGGCACAGATACGCAGTATTTT. This codes for CASSEPGGGTDTQYF.

This chain joins TRBV9 and TRBJ2-2; 9 positions match TRBD1. Germline values: CDR1 SGDLS, CDR2 YYNGEE. After removal of 4 bases from V and 7 bases from J, the junction contained 8 bases not matched to a gene. CDR3 size: 15 residues. The CDR3 here is CASSYYRGPDGELFF. The CDR3 DNA reads as TGTGCCAGCAGCTATTACAGGGGGCCAGACGGGGAGCTGTTTTTT.

The rearrangement links TRBV6-5 to TRBJ1-5; 7 bases agree with TRBD1. This CDR3 spans 15 amino acids. Trimming took 0 bases from V and 7 from J; bases not matched to a gene: 6. The germline CDR1 and CDR2 sequences are MNHEY and SVGAGI. The DNA of the CDR3 is TGTGCCAGCAGTTACTCGAAGGGGGCTCGGCAGCCCCAGCATTTT. Its protein product is CASSYSKGARQPQHF.

The V call is TRBV2, the J call TRBJ1-3, with D possibly matching TRBD1 (5 bases). The V end was cut by 0 bases, the J end by 0 bases, with 9 bases between. This CDR3 region has 16 residues. Germline CDR1 is SNHLY and CDR2 is FYNNEI. The CDR3 coding sequence is TGTGCCAGCAGTGAAGCGTACAGGCCCTCTGGAAACACCATATATTTT. Protein: CASSEAYRPSGNTIYF.

The chain is built from TRBV3-1 (or the pseudogene TRBV3-2) and TRBJ2-7; 7 bases are shared with TRBD2. V shed 4 bases, J shed 4 bases, and the junction held 10 bases outside the gene matches. Germline CDR1 and CDR2: LGHDT and YNNKEL (reference sequence). CDR3 length: 15 residues. The CDR3 sequence is CASSRGLAGGYEQYF. The CDR3 bases are TGTGCCAGCAGCCGGGGCTTAGCGGGCGGTTACGAGCAGTACTTC.

This clone was seen repeatedly, ten times or more. This rearrangement joins TRBV7-9 to TRBJ1-3; no clear D. There are 15 residues in the CDR3. Germline V gene sequence: CDR1 SEHNR, CDR2 FQNEAQ (reference sequence). V lost 6 bases, J lost 1 base, and 13 bases lay in between. The CDR3 region has the DNA TGTGCCAGCAGTAACACGATACCTTCTGGAAACACCATATATTTT. This encodes CASSNTIPSGNTIYF.

The chain recombines TRBV2 with TRBJ2-3, with D possibly matching TRBD2 (7 bases). The CDR3 loop spans 15 amino acids. Trimming pared 6 bases from V and 6 bases from J, leaving 19 bases between. CDR1 is SNHLY and CDR2 is FYNNEI in the germline V gene. The CDR3 nucleotides are TGTGCCAGCAGGGACGGGGGGCCCCCAGGGGATACGCAGTATTTT. It specifies CASRDGGPPGDTQYF.

This clone was observed a handful of times. This chain links TRBV19 with TRBJ1-6; 10 bases align to TRBD1. CDR3 size: 16 residues. Per germline, CDR1 LNHDA and CDR2 SQIVND (reference sequence). Trimming at V came to 2 bases and at J to 7 bases, leaving 5 bases not matched to a gene. CDR3 in DNA: TGTGCCAGTAGTATACCGGGACAGGGGAGAAATTCACCCCTCCACTTT. Its protein product is CASSIPGQGRNSPLHF.

V gene TRBV18 combines with J gene TRBJ2-5; 9 bases fit TRBD1. This CDR3 region has 15 residues. Germline assignment: CDR1 KGHSH and CDR2 LQKENI. V gave up 3 bases and J gave up 2 bases; unmatched junction bases: 4. The CDR3 sequence is CASSPTGGTQETQYF. For the CDR3, the DNA is TGTGCCAGCTCACCGACAGGGGGTACTCAAGAGACCCAGTACTTC.

The rearrangement links TRBV7-6 to TRBJ2-2, with D perhaps TRBD1 (6 bases). The CDR3 extends over 15 amino acids. V lost 0 bases to trimming and J lost 6 bases, with 11 bases between them. Looked up from germline, CDR1 is SGHVS and CDR2 is FNYEAQ. CDR3: CASSLAPGVAGELFF. The CDR3 DNA is TGTGCCAGCAGCTTAGCACCAGGGGTAGCCGGGGAGCTGTTTTTT.

The chain has TRBV3-1 (or the pseudogene TRBV3-2) and TRBJ1-1; D remains unclear. Trimming took off 2 bases at V and 7 bases at J, with 11 bases between the two ends. Germline V CDR1 and CDR2: LGHDT, YNNKEL (reference sequence). The CDR3 is 13 residues long. The CDR3 DNA reads as TGTGCCAGCAGCCAATCTGGTTGGAGTGAAGCTTTCTTT. Amino acid sequence: CASSQSGWSEAFF.

The chain links TRBV5-1 to TRBJ2-2, with D perhaps TRBD1 (6 bases). V lost 4 bases to trimming and J lost 3 bases, with 10 bases between them. Germline V lookup: CDR1 SGHRS, CDR2 YFSETQ. The CDR3 loop spans 14 amino acids. This CDR3 is CASSKDRYTGELFF. CDR3 sequence (DNA): TGCGCCAGCAGCAAGGACAGATACACCGGGGAGCTGTTTTTT.

The J gene is TRBJ1-1, the V gene TRBV5-1, with D tentatively TRBD1 (5 bases). Germline V gene sequence: CDR1 SGHRS, CDR2 YFSETQ. Trimming removed 6 bases from V and 0 bases from J, with 12 bases in between. The CDR3 consists of 14 residues. CDR3 in amino acids: CASNGGGLNTEAFF. CDR3 nucleotide sequence: TGCGCCAGCAACGGGGGAGGGTTGAACACTGAAGCTTTCTTT.

The CDR3 sequence is CASSSYPGQASNYGYTF. DNA of the CDR3: TGTGCCAGCAGCTCCTACCCGGGACAGGCATCTAACTATGGCTACACCTTC. This chain connects TRBV7-9 to TRBJ1-2, with 8 bases that match TRBD1. Per germline, CDR1 SEHNR and CDR2 FQNEAQ (reference sequence). V shed 4 bases and J 0 bases; nucleotides not matched to a gene: 10. The CDR3 is made up of 17 amino acids.

The chain links TRBV7-3 to TRBJ1-4; 8 bases match TRBD1. The V segment lost 5 bases and the J segment 8 bases; nucleotides outside the gene matches: 13. Germline V CDR1 and CDR2: SGHTA, FQGTGA. CDR3 size: 16 residues. The CDR3: CASSAGGAQGREKLFF. The CDR3, as DNA: TGTGCCAGCAGCGCAGGGGGCGCGCAGGGTAGGGAAAAACTGTTTTTT.

The gene calls are TRBV15 and TRBJ2-2; 7 nucleotides align to TRBD2. The CDR3 runs to 17 residues. Germline CDR1 is LNHNV and CDR2 is YYDKDF (reference sequence). V lost 0 bases to trimming and J lost 5 bases; unmatched junction nucleotides: 9. The CDR3 loop is CATSRDLIAGVTGELFF. DNA for the CDR3: TGTGCCACCAGCAGAGATCTGATAGCGGGTGTGACCGGGGAGCTGTTTTTT.

This rearrangement joins TRBV24-1 to TRBJ2-2; D perhaps matches TRBD1 (6 bases). The ends were cut back, 4 bases at V and 6 bases at J, with 14 bases in the middle. CDR3 length: 15 residues. Germline CDR1 KGHDR, CDR2 SFDVKD. In nucleotides, the CDR3 is TGTGCCACCAGTGAGGCTAAAGGGGGATCCGGGGAGCTGTTTTTT. This sequence encodes CATSEAKGGSGELFF.